Sequencing of this T cell receptor (beta chain) was carried out in a study of cytomegalovirus exposure and HLA in healthy donors. Study results and limitations: About 87% or about 30% of the time was how often most TCR beta V segments were productive, according to an earlier analysis.

60 Vbeta and 13 Jbeta primers were used in PCR. Some clones are missing from TCRdb's copy, which holds only in-frame ones; the method was immunoSEQ multiplex PCR. Of approximately 190,000 clones in the sample, approximately 78% were seen once. With regard to this clone: Its target is unknown.

The source is a woman aged 25-40 years in good health and CMV-seropositive. Sequencing used PBMCs.

The CDR3 coding sequence is TGCGCCAGCAGCCAAGACCTACAAGAGACCCAGTACTTC. Amino acids: CASSQDLQETQYF. The chain is built from TRBV4-3 and TRBJ2-5; D remains unclear. Trimming removed 0 bases at V and 2 bases at J, with 4 bases between. Germline V gene sequence: CDR1 LGHNA, CDR2 YSLEER. The CDR3 runs to 13 residues.